The 4 T cell receptor beta chains below were found in one sample sequenced in a study of cytomegalovirus exposure and HLA in healthy donors. PCR employed 60 Vbeta and 13 Jbeta primers. Sequencing was performed with immunoSEQ multiplex PCR; in TCRdb, only in-frame clones are kept and a portion is missing. The repertoire holds around 150,000 clones, with over 75% as singletons. Sequenced material: PBMCs. Receptor source: a woman aged 50 to 65 in good health and CMV-seropositive.

This clone showed up just once. The chain joins TRBV5-4 to TRBJ2-3, with TRBD2 matching 10 bases. V shed 4 bases, J shed 1 base, and the junction held 3 bases outside the gene matches. The CDR3 covers 15 residues. Germline V gene lookup returns CDR1 SGHNT and CDR2 YYREEE (reference sequence). The CDR3 spells CASSLLAGGTDTQYF. The CDR3 nucleotides read TGTGCCAGCAGCCTGCTAGCGGGGGGCACAGATACGCAGTATTTT.

This clone appeared a single time. The chain couples TRBV6-5 to TRBJ2-1, with D tentatively TRBD2 (5 bases). The CDR3 is 14 residues long. Germline CDR1 is MNHEY and CDR2 is SVGAGI. V was pared by 6 bases and J by 0 bases, with 9 bases between. The CDR3 nucleotides are TGTGCCAGCAGCCCCGGAGGCTCCTACAATGAGCAGTTCTTC. Residues: CASSPGGSYNEQFF.

The chain has TRBV19 and TRBJ2-2; 13 bases fit TRBD2. The CDR3 sequence is 17 residues long. V trimming: 0 bases; J trimming: 5 bases; junction bases outside the gene matches: 3. Germline V CDR1 and CDR2: LNHDA, SQIVND (reference sequence). The CDR3 DNA reads as TGTGCCAGTAGTATAGAGCGGACTAGCGGGAGTACCGGGGAGCTGTTTTTT. Translation gives CASSIERTSGSTGELFF.

The gene calls are TRBV5-5 and TRBJ2-3, with TRBD1 as a possible D gene (5 bases). The CDR3 has 15 residues. The germline V and J ends were trimmed by 0 bases and 12 bases, with 20 bases remaining between them. CDR1 and CDR2 (germline): SGHKS, YYEKEE (reference sequence). The CDR3 loop reads CASSLEWQGQRAQYF. In DNA, the CDR3 is TGTGCCAGCAGCTTGGAGTGGCAGGGCCAAAGGGCCCAGTATTTT.